A single sample is the source of the 24 T cell receptor beta chains below, sequenced in a study of metastatic and nonmetastatic thyroid tumors. Ahead of thyroid surgery, no patient had received treatment of any kind. TCRdb reanalyzed the PCR reads via MiXCR. The profile shows tens of thousands of clones, less than 50% of them singletons. Source material: tumor tissue. The origin of the receptors is a male donor with papillary thyroid cancer or a benign thyroid nodule (not recorded which). Some clones in this sample may be carry-over from other donors' samples.

The gene calls are TRBV7-6 and TRBJ2-5, with TRBD1 matching 8 bases. The CDR3 consists of 15 residues. Germline lookup yields CDR1 SGHVS and CDR2 FNYEAQ. V lost 5 bases and J lost 4; bases outside the gene matches: 9. The CDR3 protein is CASSLWGQVSETQYF. In DNA, the CDR3 is TGTGCCAGCAGCCTATGGGGACAGGTATCAGAGACCCAGTACTTC. Full variable domain (missing parts from reference TRBV7-6 and TRBJ2-5): GAGVSQSPRYKVTKRGQDVALRCDPISGHVSLYWYRQALGQGPEFLTYFNYEAQQDKSGLPNDRFSAERPEGSISTLTIQRTEQRDSAMYRCASSLWGQVSETQYFGPGTRLLVL.

The chain's CDR3 is CASGLVSDRSNEKLFF. DNA for the CDR3: TGTGCTAGTGGTTTGGTATCGGACCGCTCAAATGAAAAACTGTTTTTT. The chain recombines TRBV12-5 with TRBJ1-4; D gene ambiguous. This CDR3 is built from 16 residues. V lost 0 bases to trimming and J lost 5 bases, with 13 bases between them. Germline V CDR1 and CDR2: LGHNT, FRNRAP.

This clone was observed a few times. The chain recombines TRBV28 with TRBJ1-2; perhaps TRBD1 as D (5 bases). The CDR3 runs 15 residues. Germline CDR1 MDHEN, CDR2 SYDVKM. The ends were cut back, 8 bases at V and 10 bases at J, with 26 bases in the middle. CDR3 loop: CASRVGAVSPPTYTF. The CDR3 bases are TGTGCCAGCCGAGTAGGGGCAGTTTCCCCTCCGACCTACACCTTC.

This chain uses TRBV20-1 with TRBJ1-1; D is unclear. Germline V gene lookup returns CDR1 DFQATT and CDR2 SNEGSKA (reference sequence). Trimming removed 2 bases at V and 1 base at J, with 11 bases between. This CDR3 is built from 14 residues. DNA of the CDR3: TGCAGTGCTAGACTGCGGGGTCCGAACACTGAAGCTTTCTTT. Its translation is CSARLRGPNTEAFF.

The chain carries TRBV20-1 and TRBJ1-1, with D possibly TRBD1 on 6 matching bases. The CDR3 consists of 18 residues. Germline lookup yields CDR1 DFQATT and CDR2 SNEGSKA (reference sequence). Between the trimmed V and J ends, which lost 3 bases and 7 bases, there was a span of 30 bases. The CDR3, as DNA: TGCAGTGCTAGTCGCTATCTGGCCGGGACATACCGTCTATATGAAGCTTTCTTT. Encoded protein: CSASRYLAGTYRLYEAFF.

The rearrangement links TRBV6-6 to TRBJ1-2; 7 bases align to TRBD1. Per germline, CDR1 MNHNY and CDR2 SVGAGI (reference sequence). The CDR3 consists of 15 residues. V was clipped by 0 bases and J by 3 bases; unmatched bases: 4. The DNA for the CDR3 is TGTGCCAGCAGTTACTCGGAAGGGGGCGACTATGGCTACACCTTC. Translation gives CASSYSEGGDYGYTF.

The chain uses TRBV5-4 and TRBJ2-2, with D possibly TRBD2 on 5 matching bases. Trimming shortened V by 3 bases and J by 1 base, and 7 bases separated the two germline ends. Germline CDR1 and CDR2: SGHNT and YYREEE (reference sequence). CDR3 length: 14 residues. The CDR3 protein is CASSSGLNTGELFF. DNA for the CDR3: TGTGCCAGCAGCTCCGGACTGAACACCGGGGAGCTGTTTTTT.

The rearrangement links TRBV28 to TRBJ2-7; tentatively, D is TRBD1 (6 bases). Germline lookup yields CDR1 MDHEN and CDR2 SYDVKM. This CDR3 is built from 13 residues. V dropped 6 bases and J dropped 0 bases, with 9 bases sitting between them. CDR3 region: CASSPGHSYEQYF. The CDR3 region has the DNA TGTGCCAGCAGCCCGGGACACTCCTACGAGCAGTACTTC.

This rearrangement joins TRBV18 to TRBJ2-1; 7 positions agree with TRBD1. After removal of 2 bases from V and 4 bases from J, the junction contained 2 bases not matched to a gene. The CDR3 totals 14 residues. Germline values: CDR1 KGHSH, CDR2 LQKENI. The CDR3 DNA follows: TGTGCCAGCTCACCAGAGACAGGGTACAATGAGCAGTTCTTC. Amino acids: CASSPETGYNEQFF.

This clone was recorded a few times. The V call is TRBV28, the J call TRBJ1-2; D is perhaps TRBD1 (6 bases). The CDR3 is made up of 12 amino acids. V gave up 5 bases and J gave up 10 bases, with 14 bases separating them. The germline CDR1 and CDR2 sequences are MDHEN and SYDVKM. The CDR3: CASSRLGQLYTF. In DNA, the CDR3 is TGTGCCAGCAGTCGCCTGGGACAACTCTACACCTTC.

This clone was found a few times. The rearrangement joins TRBV6-4 to TRBJ2-1, with 7 bases identical to TRBD1. Germline CDR1 reads MRHNA; CDR2 reads SNTAGT. V shed 4 bases and J 1 base; nucleotides not matched to a gene: 4. The CDR3 covers 15 residues. CDR3 residues: CASSAAGGSYNEQFF. CDR3 in DNA: TGTGCCAGCAGTGCCGCAGGGGGATCCTACAATGAGCAGTTCTTC.

The chain recombines TRBV6-6 with TRBJ2-1; 8 bases map to TRBD2. The CDR3 runs 17 residues. Germline V gives CDR1 MNHNY, CDR2 SVGAGI (reference sequence). Trimming cost V 0 bases and J 3 bases; bases outside gene matches: 7. CDR3 amino acids: CASSYSATGGVYNEQFF. CDR3 sequence (DNA): TGTGCCAGCAGTTACTCTGCAACGGGAGGGGTCTACAATGAGCAGTTCTTC.

Only a few counts were recorded for this clone. This chain connects TRBV12-3 or TRBV12-4 to TRBJ1-1; 9 bases fit TRBD1. This CDR3 region has 16 residues. V lost 5 bases and J lost 1; bases outside the gene matches: 8. CDR3: CASSMTGGNGNTEAFF. In DNA, the CDR3 is TGTGCCAGCAGTATGACAGGGGGTAACGGGAACACTGAAGCTTTCTTT.

V usage is TRBV4-1 and J usage is TRBJ1-5; D is unclear. Germline CDR1 is MGHRA and CDR2 is YSYEKL. The CDR3 length is 13 residues. Trimming removed 0 bases at V and 3 bases at J, with 3 bases between. CDR3 residues: CASSQDTNQPQHF. The CDR3, as DNA: TGCGCCAGCAGCCAAGACACCAATCAGCCCCAGCATTTT.

The chain employs TRBV7-2 and TRBJ2-7; D not certain. Germline values: CDR1 SGHTA, CDR2 FQGNSA. This CDR3 has 12 residues. The V gene lost 5 bases and the J gene lost 3 bases, with 8 bases spanning the gap. CDR3 protein: CASSPSVYEQYF. For the CDR3, the DNA is TGTGCCAGCAGCCCCTCCGTCTACGAGCAGTACTTC. Full variable domain (missing parts from reference TRBV7-2 and TRBJ2-7): GAGVSQSPSNKVTEKGKDVELRCDPISGHTALYWYRQSLGQGLEFLIYFQGNSAPDKSGLPSDRFSAERTGGSVSTLTIQRTQQEDSAVYLCASSPSVYEQYFGPGTRLTVT.

This clone occurred a few times. One end of the junction fails to match germline, which may point to a read error. The genes are TRBV28 and TRBJ2-4, with a tentative D call TRBD2 (6 bases). The CDR3 sequence is 16 residues long. CDR1 is MDHEN and CDR2 is SYDVKM in the germline V gene. CDR3 in amino acids: CASSLSRGGVENIQYF. Here the CDR3 DNA reads TGTGCCAGCAGTTTATCCCGCGGCGGGGTCGAAAACATTCAATACTTC.

A note on this clone: An end of the junction does not agree with germline; a read error may underlie this. The chain links TRBV30 to TRBJ2-7; possible D gene TRBD1, 5 bases. The CDR3 is 12 amino acids. Germline V gene data show CDR1 as GTSNPN and CDR2 as SVGIG (reference sequence). CDR3 nucleotides: TGTGTCTGGAAAGGACAAGGTTACGAGCAGTACTTC. Amino acid sequence: CVWKGQGYEQYF.

This clone is a singleton in its sample. The chain employs TRBV30 and TRBJ1-5; D unresolved. V dropped 2 bases and J dropped 3 bases, with 11 bases sitting between them. The length of the CDR3 is 14 residues. Germline CDR1 is GTSNPN and CDR2 is SVGIG (reference sequence). The CDR3: CAWSFGGPNQPQHF. The CDR3 nucleotides are TGTGCCTGGAGTTTTGGAGGGCCCAATCAGCCCCAGCATTTT.

The chain is built from TRBV20-1 and TRBJ2-7; 11 bases agree with TRBD2. J gave up 3 bases and V 0 bases, and 4 bases lay outside the gene matches. The CDR3 loop spans 15 amino acids. Germline CDR1 is DFQATT and CDR2 is SNEGSKA (reference sequence). CDR3 residues: CSARDLTSGGYEQYF. The CDR3 DNA sequence: TGCAGTGCTAGAGATCTAACTAGCGGGGGCTACGAGCAGTACTTC.

The chain employs TRBV4-3 and TRBJ2-7; D ambiguous. Germline assignment: CDR1 LGHNA and CDR2 YSLEER. This CDR3 is 16 amino acids long. Trimming stripped 1 base from V and 0 bases from J, with 13 bases between. CDR3 DNA: TGCGCCAGCAGCCAAGTCCCAGCTAAGGACTCCTACGAGCAGTACTTC. Translated: CASSQVPAKDSYEQYF.

The chain combines TRBV19 with TRBJ2-5; either TRBD1 or TRBD2 may supply D (5 bases each). The CDR3 contains 14 residues. V lost 11 bases to trimming and J lost 7 bases, with 23 bases between them. Germline V gene sequence: CDR1 LNHDA, CDR2 SQIVND (reference sequence). The CDR3 region is CACRPGSPIGTQYF. The CDR3 bases are TGTGCCTGCCGCCCAGGGAGTCCCATTGGGACCCAGTACTTC.

This clone was seen a handful of times. The J gene is TRBJ2-1, the V gene TRBV19; TRBD2 agrees at 14 bases. Germline loops: CDR1 LNHDA, CDR2 SQIVND (reference sequence). Germline trimming cut 6 bases from V and 2 bases from J; bases unmatched to any gene: 9. CDR3 length: 18 amino acids. The CDR3 bases are TGTGCCAGTAGCCCGACTAGCGGGGGGGCATTTACCTACAATGAGCAGTTCTTC. This translates into CASSPTSGGAFTYNEQFF. The full variable domain, with the rest looked up from reference TRBV19 and TRBJ2-1, is DGGITQSPKYLFRKEGQNVTLSCEQNLNHDAMYWYRQDPGQGLRLIYYSQIVNDFQKGDIAEGYSVSREKKESFPLTVTSAQKNPTAFYLCASSPTSGGAFTYNEQFFGPGTRLTVL.

Only a few counts were recorded for this clone. The V call is TRBV28, the J call TRBJ1-4; D not resolved. The CDR3 runs to 12 residues. The V end was cut by 1 base, the J end by 7 bases, with 4 bases between. Germline-derived CDR1 and CDR2 are MDHEN and SYDVKM. CDR3 sequence (DNA): TGTGCCAGCAGTTTATTGGGTGAAAAACTGTTTTTT. This translates into CASSLLGEKLFF.

This clone was seen a few times. The chain joins TRBV11-2 to TRBJ2-3; TRBD2 agrees at 14 bases. In germline, CDR1 is SGHAT, CDR2 FQNNGV. Trimming cost V 6 bases and J 1 base; bases outside gene matches: 9. The CDR3 is 18 amino acids. CDR3 DNA: TGTGCCAGCAGTCGAGGACTAGCGGGAGGCAAGGGCACAGATACGCAGTATTTT. Amino acid sequence: CASSRGLAGGKGTDTQYF.